Listed here are 25 T cell receptor beta chains from one sample, sequenced in a study of T cell repertoires in cytomegalovirus infection. TCRdb recomputed calls from the reads with MiXCR, one row per CDR3 protein. The data show 310,000 or so distinct CDR3 sequences, roughly 9.3% seen once. The specimen sequenced was PBMCs. These receptors all come from a human donor in good health (CMV status not recorded). Some clones in this sample may be carry-over from other donors' samples.

This clonotype has a handful of counts. The V and J genes are TRBV20-1 and TRBJ1-2; 11 nucleotides match TRBD1. Germline V lookup: CDR1 DFQATT, CDR2 SNEGSKA (reference sequence). The CDR3 is made up of 16 amino acids. The J segment lost 4 bases and the V segment lost 4 bases, leaving 11 bases of the junction unmatched. The CDR3 DNA reads TGCAGTGCTACCGGACAGGGGGCGAGCAGAAGCTATGGCTACACCTTC. It encodes CSATGQGASRSYGYTF.

V usage is TRBV29-1 and J usage is TRBJ2-7; D may be TRBD1 or TRBD2 (5 bases each). The CDR3 contains 13 residues. Trimming took off 4 bases at V and 4 bases at J, with 14 bases between the two ends. The germline V gene has CDR1 SQVTM and CDR2 ANQGSEA. In nucleotides, the CDR3 is TGCAGCGTTGGAGGGGTCTTGAAATACGAGCAGTACTTC. Its protein product is CSVGGVLKYEQYF.

The table lists this clonotype with many counts. The gene calls are TRBV7-9 and TRBJ1-6; 7 nucleotides line up with TRBD1. Germline assignment: CDR1 SEHNR and CDR2 FQNEAQ (reference sequence). CDR3 size: 17 residues. J lost 6 bases, V lost 5 bases, and 13 bases had no gene match. The DNA of the CDR3 is TGTGCCAGCAGCCGCCAAGTCGGGACAGTGATTAATTCACCCCTCCACTTT. It codes for CASSRQVGTVINSPLHF.

This clonotype was counted ten times or more. The V and J genes are TRBV12-3 or TRBV12-4 and TRBJ2-5, with TRBD2 matching over 13 bases. Trimming removed 4 bases from V and 1 base from J; junction bases left unmatched: 0. This CDR3 spans 15 amino acids. The CDR3 DNA reads TGTGCCAGCAGTTGGACTAGCGGGAGCCAAGAGACCCAGTACTTC. Its protein is CASSWTSGSQETQYF.

This clonotype appeared many times. V is TRBV7-9 and J is TRBJ1-1, with 10 bases aligning to TRBD1. The germline CDR1 and CDR2 sequences are SEHNR and FQNEAQ (reference sequence). Losses at the gene ends were 5 bases for V and 7 bases for J; bases not matched to a gene: 13. The CDR3 is 16 residues long. CDR3: CASSPDRGILSGEAFF. The CDR3 DNA is TGTGCCAGCAGCCCGGACAGGGGGATACTTAGCGGTGAAGCTTTCTTT.

In its sample, this clonotype was seen many times. The chain couples TRBV20-1 to TRBJ2-4; D is unresolved. V was clipped by 0 bases and J by 1 base, with 4 bases between them. CDR3 length: 13 amino acids. Germline V gene data show CDR1 as DFQATT and CDR2 as SNEGSKA (reference sequence). CDR3 amino acids: CSARDRAKNIQYF. In DNA, the CDR3 is TGCAGTGCTAGAGACAGGGCCAAAAACATTCAGTACTTC.

In its sample, this clonotype was seen many times. V and J are TRBV29-1 and TRBJ2-3; maybe TRBD2 (6 bases). V was pared by 4 bases and J by 4 bases, with 15 bases between. The CDR3 runs to 14 residues. CDR1 is SQVTM and CDR2 is ANQGSEA in the germline V gene. The chain's CDR3 is CSVGQPRRADTQYF. CDR3 bases: TGCAGCGTTGGACAGCCTCGGAGGGCAGATACGCAGTATTTT.

This clonotype was counted ten times or more. The chain has TRBV5-1 and TRBJ1-1; D is ambiguous. The V gene's germline CDR1 is SGHRS and CDR2 YFSETQ. The CDR3 loop spans 12 amino acids. The V end lost 0 bases, the J end lost 10 bases, and 10 bases lay between the germline ends. CDR3 in DNA: TGCGCCAGCAGCTTGGGGGGAAACAGAGCTTTCTTT. It codes for CASSLGGNRAFF. The full variable domain, its missing parts supplied by reference TRBV5-1 and TRBJ1-1, is KAGVTQTPRYLIKTRGQQVTLSCSPISGHRSVSWYQQTPGQGLQFLFEYFSETQRNKGNFPGRFSGRQFSNSRSEMNVSTLELGDSALYLCASSLGGNRAFFGQGTRLTVV.

This rearrangement joins TRBV5-1 to TRBJ2-3, with 8 bases lining up with TRBD2. V was clipped by 5 bases and J by 4 bases; unmatched bases: 12. CDR3 length: 16 amino acids. Germline V CDR1 and CDR2: SGHRS, YFSETQ. In nucleotides, the CDR3 is TGCGCCAGCAGGCGACTTGGATTAGCGGGGTCAGATACGCAGTATTTT. Translation: CASRRLGLAGSDTQYF.

There are many counts of this clonotype. The chain employs TRBV6-5 and TRBJ2-3; D gene ambiguous. V was cut by 0 bases and J by 5 bases, with 12 bases left in between. This CDR3 has 15 amino acids. Germline CDR1 is MNHEY and CDR2 is SVGAGI. The chain's CDR3 is CASSYSMAGQDTQYF. The CDR3 DNA follows: TGTGCCAGCAGTTACTCGATGGCAGGTCAAGATACGCAGTATTTT.

In its sample, this clonotype was seen a few times. The rearrangement links TRBV29-1 to TRBJ2-4, with 7 bases identical to TRBD2. Per germline, CDR1 SQVTM and CDR2 ANQGSEA. V shed 0 bases, J shed 9 bases, and the junction held 2 bases outside the gene matches. The CDR3 extends over 12 amino acids. The DNA of the CDR3 is TGCAGCGTTGAAGACGGCGGGGGCATTCAGTACTTC. Amino acids: CSVEDGGGIQYF.

This clonotype was seen repeatedly, ten times or more. The genes are TRBV6-2 or TRBV6-3 and TRBJ2-1, with 10 positions matching TRBD1. CDR1 MNHEY and CDR2 SVGEGT come from the germline V gene. V shed 6 bases and J 6 bases; nucleotides not matched to a gene: 17. This CDR3 has 18 residues. The CDR3 region is CASSRDRGSGPWSNEQFF. In DNA, the CDR3 is TGTGCCAGCAGCCGGGACAGGGGAAGTGGGCCGTGGTCCAATGAGCAGTTCTTC.

This clonotype showed up many times. CDR3 nucleotides: TGTGCCAGCACCCTCGAAGGCAGGGCTGAAGCTTTCTTT. Its protein is CASTLEGRAEAFF. J is TRBJ1-1 and V is TRBV6-6, with D possibly matching TRBD1 (5 bases). The V end lost 7 bases, the J end lost 6 bases, and 15 bases lay between the germline ends. The CDR3 length is 13 residues. Per the germline V gene, CDR1 is MNHNY and CDR2 is SVGAGI (reference sequence).

This clonotype has ten or more counts. V usage is TRBV10-3 and J usage is TRBJ1-5, with a weak D call TRBD1 (5 bases). CDR3 length: 15 residues. V was shortened by 6 bases and J by 5 bases, with 17 bases between the two germline ends. The germline CDR1 and CDR2 sequences are ENHRY and SYGVKD. The CDR3 reads CAISHHGQGDQPQHF. The CDR3 DNA sequence: TGTGCCATCAGCCACCACGGGCAGGGAGATCAGCCCCAGCATTTT.

This clonotype was recorded at least ten times. The rearrangement links TRBV28 to TRBJ2-6, with D possibly TRBD2 on 5 matching bases. Germline V lookup: CDR1 MDHEN, CDR2 SYDVKM. This CDR3 is 15 amino acids long. V lost 6 bases and J 0 bases, leaving 9 bases between the germline ends. The CDR3 loop reads CASSSGDSGANVLTF. Here the CDR3 DNA reads TGTGCCAGCAGCTCCGGGGACTCTGGGGCCAACGTCCTGACTTTC.

This clonotype was counted many times. The rearrangement uses TRBV6-5 and TRBJ1-6; no firm D call. Germline V gene sequence: CDR1 MNHEY, CDR2 SVGAGI. CDR3 length: 15 amino acids. V lost 0 bases to trimming and J lost 8 bases, with 11 bases between them. The CDR3 bases are TGTGCCAGCAGTTACTCGAAGCCGACGGATTCACCCCTCCACTTT. Translating it yields CASSYSKPTDSPLHF.

There are many counts of this clonotype. The V gene is TRBV7-2, the J gene TRBJ2-1; tentatively, D is TRBD2 (7 bases). In germline, CDR1 is SGHTA, CDR2 FQGNSA. This CDR3 comprises 16 residues. Trimming removed 1 base at V and 4 bases at J, with 14 bases between. The CDR3: CASSLEVRGPYNEQFF. CDR3 sequence (DNA): TGTGCCAGCAGCTTAGAGGTGCGGGGGCCTTACAATGAGCAGTTCTTC.

This clonotype was counted many times. The rearrangement links TRBV7-9 to TRBJ1-2, with a tentative D call TRBD1 (5 bases). From germline, CDR1 is SEHNR and CDR2 FQNEAQ (reference sequence). This CDR3 spans 16 amino acids. With 4 bases removed from V and 8 bases from J, the gap between germline ends came to 23 bases. The chain's CDR3 is CASSSSLNQGRNGYTF. For the CDR3, the DNA is TGTGCCAGCAGCTCGTCCTTAAATCAGGGACGAAACGGCTACACCTTC.

This clonotype was picked up many times. Here the CDR3 reads CASRRLPGETQYF. The DNA for the CDR3 is TGTGCCAGCAGGAGACTTCCAGGGGAGACCCAGTACTTC. The chain joins TRBV28 to TRBJ2-5; D might be TRBD1 (5 bases). Germline V CDR1 and CDR2: MDHEN, SYDVKM. The CDR3 extends over 13 amino acids. Trimming took off 6 bases at V and 5 bases at J, with 13 bases between the two ends.

This clonotype was counted at least ten times. The chain carries TRBV28 and TRBJ2-7, with D tentatively TRBD1 or TRBD2 (5 bases each). The CDR3 is 14 amino acids. Germline-derived CDR1 and CDR2 are MDHEN and SYDVKM. Deletions cut 2 bases from V and 4 bases from J, with 12 bases between. CDR3 sequence: CASSLKRDLYEQYV. CDR3 DNA: TGTGCCAGCAGTTTAAAACGGGACCTGTACGAGCAGTACGTC.

The chain carries TRBV7-9 and TRBJ1-1; possible D gene TRBD1, 5 bases. The CDR3 contains 15 residues. Germline V CDR1 and CDR2: SEHNR, FQNEAQ (reference sequence). The V gene lost 5 bases and the J gene lost 4 bases, with 17 bases spanning the gap. The CDR3 nucleotides read TGTGCCAGCAGCCAAGAGGGGATTCCCAGCACTGAAGCTTTCTTT. Its translation is CASSQEGIPSTEAFF.

The table lists this clonotype with many counts. The CDR3 bases are TGTGCCAGTAGTATGGGACTGTCGAGCAATCAGCCCCAGCATTTT. Translating gives CASSMGLSSNQPQHF. V and J are TRBV19 and TRBJ1-5, with D possibly being TRBD1 (5 bases). Germline CDR1 reads LNHDA; CDR2 reads SQIVND (reference sequence). The CDR3 spans 15 residues. The V end lost 3 bases, the J end lost 1 base, and 10 bases lay between the germline ends.

This clonotype was counted ten times or more. CDR3 sequence (DNA): TGTGCCAGCAGTTTGTCTGGGGGCGCTAACTATGGCTACACCTTC. Translated, it gives CASSLSGGANYGYTF. The V gene is TRBV28, the J gene TRBJ1-2, with D perhaps TRBD1 (6 bases). The CDR3 runs to 15 residues. V gave up 3 bases and J gave up 0 bases, with 11 bases separating them. CDR1 is MDHEN and CDR2 is SYDVKM in the germline V gene.

This clonotype was found a few times. CDR3 in DNA: TGCGCCAGCAGCTGGGAGGGGACCGGGGAGCTGTTTTTT. It is translated as CASSWEGTGELFF. The chain joins TRBV5-1 to TRBJ2-2; 7 nucleotides match TRBD2. The CDR3 has 13 residues. Germline V gives CDR1 SGHRS, CDR2 YFSETQ. Germline trimming cut 3 bases from V and 5 bases from J; bases unmatched to any gene: 1.

In its sample, this clonotype was seen many times. The J gene is TRBJ2-3, the V gene TRBV25-1; possibly TRBD1 for D (6 bases). The germline V gene has CDR1 MGHDK and CDR2 SYGVNS. The CDR3 spans 19 residues. The V end was cut by 1 base, the J end by 0 bases, with 20 bases between. CDR3: CASSESQTPGQKSTDTQYF. DNA for the CDR3: TGTGCCAGCAGTGAATCCCAAACTCCGGGACAAAAAAGCACAGATACGCAGTATTTT.